This T cell receptor beta chain was identified in a study of human T cells and chemical hapten exposure. Study-wide background: Alopecia areata, totalis and universalis patients, mostly female, were included.

In TCRdb, the RACE reads were re-called with MiXCR into one record per CDR3 protein. The repertoire holds 90,000 to 110,000 distinct CDR3 sequences, with about a tenth as singletons. Time point meaning: patch test 2, 6 weeks after DPC sensitization. Treatment of the sample: therapeutic diphenylcyclopropenone sensitization with weekly scalp DPC. This clonotype was picked up many times. This clonotype was sampled from a woman aged 40 to 55 with alopecia areata. Some clones in this sample may be carry-over from other donors' samples. Sequencing was performed on whole blood, taken in connection with sensitization to the hapten diphenylcyclopropenone (DPC).

In nucleotides, the CDR3 is TGTGCCAGCAGCTCCGCCAGCAATGAGCAGTTCTTC. As protein: CASSSASNEQFF. This rearrangement joins TRBV7-6 to TRBJ2-1, with D unclear. This CDR3 comprises 12 residues. Germline V gene data show CDR1 as SGHVS and CDR2 as FNYEAQ. The ends were cut back, 4 bases at V and 6 bases at J, with 7 bases in the middle.